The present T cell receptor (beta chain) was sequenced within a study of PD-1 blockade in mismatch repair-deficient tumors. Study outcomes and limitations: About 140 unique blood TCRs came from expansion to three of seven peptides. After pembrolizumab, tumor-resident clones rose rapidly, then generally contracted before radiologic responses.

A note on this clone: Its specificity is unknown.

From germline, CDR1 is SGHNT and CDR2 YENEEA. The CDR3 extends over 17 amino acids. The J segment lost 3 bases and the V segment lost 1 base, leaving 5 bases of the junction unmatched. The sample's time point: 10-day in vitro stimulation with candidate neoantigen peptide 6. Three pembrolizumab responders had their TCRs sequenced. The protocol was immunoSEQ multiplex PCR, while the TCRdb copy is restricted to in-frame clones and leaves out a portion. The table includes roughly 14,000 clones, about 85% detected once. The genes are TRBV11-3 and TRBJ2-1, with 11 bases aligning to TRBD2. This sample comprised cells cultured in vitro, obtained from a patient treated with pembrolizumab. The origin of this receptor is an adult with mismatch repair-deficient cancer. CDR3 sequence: CASSLGLAGGLYNEQFF. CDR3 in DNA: TGTGCCAGCAGCTTAGGGCTAGCGGGAGGCCTCTACAATGAGCAGTTCTTC.